Listed here are 8 T cell receptor beta chains from one sample, sequenced in a study of blood T cell repertoires in COVID-19. The protocol was immunoSEQ multiplex PCR, while the TCRdb copy is restricted to in-frame clones and leaves out a portion. This sample has some 180,000 clones; around 76% occur once, and the top ten carry roughly 8.7%. Specimen: peripheral blood. These receptors were collected from a woman in her forties or fifties with active or convalescent COVID-19.

CDR3 DNA sequence: TGCGCCAGCAGCTTGGGGGGACTAGCTCAAGAGACCCAGTACTTC. Its translation is CASSLGGLAQETQYF. V is TRBV5-1 and J is TRBJ2-5; 9 bases match TRBD2. This CDR3 has 15 residues. Germline lookup yields CDR1 SGHRS and CDR2 YFSETQ. J was trimmed by 2 bases and V by 0 bases; bases with no gene match: 2.

The chain uses TRBV18 and TRBJ1-2; 9 positions agree with TRBD1. Trimming removed 3 bases from V and 8 bases from J; junction bases left unmatched: 7. Germline CDR1 KGHSH, CDR2 LQKENI. The CDR3 has 14 amino acids. The CDR3 sequence is CASSPGQGREGYTF. CDR3 sequence (DNA): TGTGCCAGCTCACCCGGACAGGGGAGGGAAGGCTACACCTTC.

The chain couples TRBV28 to TRBJ1-5; D call uncertain. Trimming removed 6 bases at V and 3 bases at J, with 21 bases between. The length of the CDR3 is 17 residues. CDR1 and CDR2 (germline): MDHEN, SYDVKM. For the CDR3, the DNA is TGTGCCAGCAGACTACCTACTCGATGGAGCCTCAATCAGCCCCAGCATTTT. Its protein is CASRLPTRWSLNQPQHF.

A few counts support this clone. V gene TRBV19 combines with J gene TRBJ1-4, with TRBD1 matching over 8 bases. CDR3 length equals 15 residues. Germline lookup yields CDR1 LNHDA and CDR2 SQIVND (reference sequence). V gave up 4 bases and J gave up 2 bases; unmatched junction bases: 3. The CDR3 loop is CASSTRTGTNEKLFF. CDR3 nucleotides: TGTGCCAGTAGTACACGGACAGGGACTAATGAAAAACTGTTTTTT.

The DNA for the CDR3 is TGTGCCAGCAGCATCTCAACAGGGGCGAACACTGAAGCTTTCTTT. Translated, it gives CASSISTGANTEAFF. The chain combines TRBV7-6 with TRBJ1-1, with 7 nucleotides matching TRBD1. Germline CDR1 is SGHVS and CDR2 is FNYEAQ. V was pared by 5 bases and J by 1 base, with 7 bases of the junction left unmatched. The CDR3 has 15 amino acids.

The chain has TRBV5-5 and TRBJ2-5; 8 nucleotides line up with TRBD1. This CDR3 spans 15 amino acids. The V and J ends lost 6 bases and 5 bases, in that order; junction bases with no gene match: 12. The germline gives CDR1 SGHKS, CDR2 YYEKEE (reference sequence). CDR3 loop: CASTGRQGAGETQYF. Written as DNA, the CDR3 is TGTGCCAGCACCGGGCGGCAGGGGGCAGGCGAGACCCAGTACTTC.

This clone has just a few counts. The chain employs TRBV4-2 and TRBJ1-4; TRBD1 matches 9 bases. Germline V lookup: CDR1 LGHNA, CDR2 YNFKEQ. V was pared by 3 bases and J by 8 bases, with 1 base of the junction left unmatched. The CDR3 contains 13 residues. The CDR3 here is CASSQTGGEKLFF. The CDR3, as DNA: TGTGCCAGCAGCCAGACAGGGGGAGAAAAACTGTTTTTT.

This clone was seen only a few times. One end of the junction is discordant with germline, which a read error may explain. CDR3 nucleotides: TGTGCTAGCAGCAAGGGACTAGCGGGGCAGAATGAGCAGTTCTTC. Its protein is CASSKGLAGQNEQFF. The chain employs TRBV7-7 and TRBJ2-1; TRBD2 matches at 13 bases. This CDR3 contains 15 residues. Germline assignment: CDR1 SSHAT and CDR2 FNYEAQ (reference sequence).